The entry below describes one T cell receptor beta chain. Antigen: not known. These data originate in a study of shared clonotypes between healthy human individuals. CD8 cells classed as naive were CD45RO-negative and positively selected for CCR7, excluding terminally differentiated effector memory CD45RA+ cells. Study-wide results and caveats: The study's rarefaction showed incomplete sorted-subset sequencing despite large depth. The genetic and exposure-history diversity represented was limited by few donors.

V gave up 4 bases and J gave up 3 bases; unmatched junction bases: 9. Germline CDR1 is SGHDN and CDR2 is FVKESK. CDR3 length: 16 amino acids. Assay execution took place at the deep level. The table came from immunoSEQ multiplex PCR; TCRdb's copy has only in-frame clones and leaves some out. This table has about 2,200,000 clones, about 92% appearing once. The sequenced sample consisted of naive CD8+ T cells from PBMCs. This receptor was identified in a man younger than 35 in good health. Some clones in this sample may be carry-over from other donors' samples. The chain joins TRBV14 to TRBJ2-5; 9 nucleotides line up with TRBD2. The CDR3 bases are TGTGCCAGCAGCCCCATTGAGCTAGCGGGAAAAGAGACCCAGTACTTC. Protein sequence: CASSPIELAGKETQYF.